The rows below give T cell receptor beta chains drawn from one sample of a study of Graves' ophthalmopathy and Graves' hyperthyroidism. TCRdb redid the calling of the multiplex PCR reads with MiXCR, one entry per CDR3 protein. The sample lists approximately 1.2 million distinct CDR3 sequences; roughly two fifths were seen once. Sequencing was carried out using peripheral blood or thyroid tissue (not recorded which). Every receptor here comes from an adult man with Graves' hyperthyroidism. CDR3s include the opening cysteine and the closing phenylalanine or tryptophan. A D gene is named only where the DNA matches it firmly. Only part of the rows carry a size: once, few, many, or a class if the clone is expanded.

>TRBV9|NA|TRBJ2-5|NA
TGTGCCAGCAGCGTAGTGGGGGTCGAGACCCAGTACTTC
CASSVVGVETQYF
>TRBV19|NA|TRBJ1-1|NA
TGTGCCAGTAGCCCCTTCGGCCAAGGGAGGGAAGCTTTCTTT
CASSPFGQGREAFF
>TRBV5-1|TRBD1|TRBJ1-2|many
TGCGCCAGCAGCACCGGGACAGGGGCTTTCTATGGCTACACCTTC
CASSTGTGAFYGYTF
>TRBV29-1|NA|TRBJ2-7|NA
TGCAGCGTTGTATCGCCAGGGGACGGGTACGAGCAGTACTTC
CSVVSPGDGYEQYF
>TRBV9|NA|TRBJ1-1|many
TGTGCCAGCAGGGACTCCACGGGGGACACACGGAACACTGAAGCTTTCTTT
CASRDSTGDTRNTEAFF
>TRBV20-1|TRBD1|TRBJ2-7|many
TGCAGTGCTAGTGACAGGGGTAGGAGCTCCTACGAGCAGTACTTC
CSASDRGRSSYEQYF
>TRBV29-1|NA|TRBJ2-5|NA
TGCAGCGTTGGTCAGGGGACCCAGTACTTC
CSVGQGTQYF
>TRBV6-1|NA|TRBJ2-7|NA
TGTGCCAGCGGTGAGGGAGGCGGGGACGAGCAGTACTTC
CASGEGGGDEQYF
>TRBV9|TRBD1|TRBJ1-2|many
TGTGCCAGCAGCCCATCCGGGACAGAGAACTATGGCTACACCTTC
CASSPSGTENYGYTF
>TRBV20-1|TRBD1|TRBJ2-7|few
TGCAGTGCTACCCGGGACAGCTTCTCCTACGAGCAGTACTTC
CSATRDSFSYEQYF
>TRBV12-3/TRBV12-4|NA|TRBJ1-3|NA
TGTGCCAGCAGTTCTACGACAGAGGAATTCACTGGAAACACCATATATTTT
CASSSTTEEFTGNTIYF
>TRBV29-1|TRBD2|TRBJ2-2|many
TGCAGCGTTGAAGTAGCGGGGAAGAACACCGGGGAGCTGTTTTTT
CSVEVAGKNTGELFF
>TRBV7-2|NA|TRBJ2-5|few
TGTGCCAGCAGGGCGGGGTGGGATGAAGAGACCCAGTACTTC
CASRAGWDEETQYF
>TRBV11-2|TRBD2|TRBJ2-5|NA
TGTGCCAGCAGCTTATCTGGGGGGGTAGAGACCCAGTACTTC
CASSLSGGVETQYF
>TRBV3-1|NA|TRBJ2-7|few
TGTGCCAGCAGCCAAGAGTGGAGCTCCTACGAGCAGTACTTC
CASSQEWSSYEQYF
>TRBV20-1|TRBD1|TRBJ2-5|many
TGCAGTGCGCCGGGACAGAGTCAAGAGACCCAGTACTTC
CSAPGQSQETQYF
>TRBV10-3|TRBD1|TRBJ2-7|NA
TGTGCCATCAGAGGCGGGACAGGGGCTGGCGAGCAGTACTTC
CAIRGGTGAGEQYF